The 16 T cell receptor beta chains listed next were all sequenced from one sample in a study of blood T cell repertoires in COVID-19. Repertoires were generated with immunoSEQ multiplex PCR, while TCRdb's copy carries only in-frame clones and drops some. The repertoire has 60,000 to 75,000 clones, approximately 90% of them found once; the top ten carry about 1.3%. The sample was peripheral blood. The receptors come from a human donor in a cohort sampled during active COVID-19.

The chain recombines TRBV15 with TRBJ2-5; D perhaps matches TRBD1 (6 bases). With 3 bases removed from V and 6 bases from J, the gap between germline ends came to 17 bases. In germline, CDR1 is LNHNV, CDR2 YYDKDF (reference sequence). The CDR3 is 15 residues long. CDR3 in amino acids: CATSRDRGSRKTQYF. In nucleotides, the CDR3 is TGTGCCACCAGCAGGGACAGAGGGTCAAGGAAGACCCAGTACTTC.

V is TRBV7-8 and J is TRBJ2-2, with 10 bases lining up with TRBD2. Germline trimming cut 5 bases from V and 7 bases from J; bases unmatched to any gene: 13. CDR1 is SGHVS and CDR2 is FQNEAQ in the germline V gene. This CDR3 has 17 residues. The CDR3: CASSPGMGRTSGGELFF. Written as DNA, the CDR3 is TGTGCCAGCAGCCCCGGCATGGGTCGGACTAGCGGCGGGGAGCTGTTTTTT. Full variable domain (missing parts from reference TRBV7-8 and TRBJ2-2): GAGVSQSPRYKVAKRGQDVALRCDPISGHVSLFWYQQALGQGPEFLTYFQNEAQLDKSGLPSDRFFAERPEGSVSTLKIQRTQQEDSAVYLCASSPGMGRTSGGELFFGEGSRLTVL.

This clone was seen a few times. This CDR3 is CASSSPGGLGDTQYF. CDR3 coding DNA: TGTGCCAGCAGCTCACCGGGGGGGTTGGGAGATACGCAGTATTTT. The chain employs TRBV5-6 and TRBJ2-3, with 8 positions matching TRBD2. Germline V CDR1 and CDR2: SGHDT, YYEEEE. Trimming removed 3 bases from V and 5 bases from J; junction bases left unmatched: 8. This CDR3 has 15 amino acids.

This clone was seen more than once but under ten times. V and J are TRBV23-1 and TRBJ2-2; 7 nucleotides line up with TRBD1. TRBV23-1 is an open reading frame, and its role is uncertain. Unmatched junction bases numbered 5, after V lost 4 bases and J lost 6 bases. This CDR3 is built from 14 residues. The CDR3 spells CASSRPGGSGELFF. The CDR3, as DNA: TGCGCCAGCAGTCGCCCAGGGGGTTCCGGGGAGCTGTTTTTT.

This chain connects TRBV19 to TRBJ2-5; 9 bases agree with TRBD2. The CDR3 consists of 16 residues. The junction had 9 bases not matched to a gene; V was cut back by 3 bases and J by 4 bases. From germline, CDR1 is LNHDA and CDR2 SQIVND (reference sequence). Written as DNA, the CDR3 is TGTGCCAGTAGTATTAGGTGGCGGGAGGGATCAGAGACCCAGTACTTC. This sequence encodes CASSIRWREGSETQYF.

V gene TRBV21-1 combines with J gene TRBJ2-1; TRBD1 is taken as the D call from the table, unchecked against the DNA. TRBV21-1 is reported as a pseudogene. CDR3 length: 14 residues. The CDR3 spells CASGNRGAYNEQFF. The CDR3 coding sequence is TGTGCCAGCGGAAACAGGGGGGCCTACAATGAGCAGTTCTTC.

This clone has just one count. This chain uses TRBV28 with TRBJ2-7, with D tentatively TRBD2 (6 bases). V shed 8 bases and J shed 3 bases, with 14 bases lying between them. The CDR3 sequence is 13 residues long. Germline V gives CDR1 MDHEN, CDR2 SYDVKM. The CDR3 here is CASGTMGGYEQYV. Written as DNA, the CDR3 is TGTGCCAGCGGGACGATGGGGGGCTACGAGCAGTACGTC.

The chain's CDR3 is CASSPGQSVRELFF. CDR3 in DNA: TGTGCCAGCAGCCCTGGACAGTCGGTCCGTGAACTGTTTTTT. The V call is TRBV3-1 (or the pseudogene TRBV3-2), the J call TRBJ1-4; possibly TRBD1 for D (6 bases). The germline gives CDR1 LGHDT, CDR2 YNNKEL (reference sequence). Between the trimmed V and J ends, which lost 4 bases and 12 bases, there was a span of 18 bases. The CDR3 totals 14 residues.

Only one count was recorded for this clone. The J gene is TRBJ1-1, the V gene TRBV27; 7 nucleotides line up with TRBD1. The trim removed 5 bases at V and 0 bases at J, leaving 3 bases unmatched. This CDR3 spans 14 amino acids. Germline CDR1 reads MNHEY; CDR2 reads SMNVEV (reference sequence). The DNA of the CDR3 is TGTGCCAGCAGTAGAGGACAGGTGAACACTGAAGCTTTCTTT. Its translation is CASSRGQVNTEAFF.

This chain uses TRBV7-8 with TRBJ1-6; D might be TRBD1 (5 bases). Germline values: CDR1 SGHVS, CDR2 FQNEAQ. The V gene lost 4 bases and the J gene lost 6 bases, with 13 bases spanning the gap. The CDR3 has 15 residues. DNA for the CDR3: TGTGCCAGCAGCTCCTTGGGGGGTTCTAATTCACCCCTCCACTTT. The encoded protein is CASSSLGGSNSPLHF.

V and J are TRBV18 and TRBJ1-3; no clear D. The CDR3 totals 16 residues. In germline, CDR1 is KGHSH, CDR2 LQKENI. Trimming shortened V by 3 bases and J by 0 bases, and 12 bases separated the two germline ends. The CDR3 region has the DNA TGTGCCAGCTCACCCGCTTCCGCGAGCTCTGGAAACACCATATATTTT. This sequence encodes CASSPASASSGNTIYF.

This rearrangement joins TRBV4-1 to TRBJ2-3; 10 bases agree with TRBD2. The trim removed 6 bases at V and 5 bases at J, leaving 11 bases unmatched. Per germline, CDR1 MGHRA and CDR2 YSYEKL. CDR3 length equals 16 residues. The CDR3 spells CASRKAGGPSGDTQYF. In nucleotides, the CDR3 is TGCGCCAGCAGGAAAGCGGGAGGGCCTTCTGGAGATACGCAGTATTTT.

This clone was seen a few times. The chain uses TRBV6-2 or TRBV6-3 and TRBJ1-3, with D unresolved. This CDR3 region has 15 residues. Germline-derived CDR1 and CDR2 are MNHEY and SVGEGT. Trimming stripped 6 bases from V and 4 bases from J, with 16 bases between. CDR3 DNA: TGTGCCAGCAGGTACAGCGGGTCGTACGGAAACACCATATATTTT. As protein: CASRYSGSYGNTIYF.

CDR3 sequence reads: CASSLSGGNYGYTF. The CDR3 bases are TGTGCCAGCAGTTTATCGGGGGGAAACTATGGCTACACCTTC. The rearrangement links TRBV27 to TRBJ1-2; D may be TRBD1 (5 bases). CDR1 and CDR2 from the germline V gene are MNHEY and SMNVEV (reference sequence). The CDR3 has 14 amino acids. V dropped 0 bases and J dropped 2 bases, with 7 bases sitting between them.

The V gene is TRBV27, the J gene TRBJ1-1, with 7 positions matching TRBD1. The CDR3 runs to 14 residues. Germline V CDR1 and CDR2: MNHEY, SMNVEV (reference sequence). Trimming cost V 2 bases and J 4 bases; bases outside gene matches: 4. The CDR3: CASSLGRGSTEAFF. In DNA form, the CDR3 reads TGTGCCAGCAGTTTAGGCAGGGGGAGCACTGAAGCTTTCTTT.

CDR3 amino acids: CASSIPDGTYEQYF. CDR3 nucleotide sequence: TGTGCCAGTAGTATCCCGGACGGGACCTACGAGCAGTACTTC. The chain links TRBV19 to TRBJ2-7; TRBD2 might be the D (5 bases). V lost 3 bases to trimming and J lost 2 bases, with 11 bases between them. The germline CDR1 and CDR2 sequences are LNHDA and SQIVND (reference sequence). This CDR3 is 14 amino acids long.